Following are 32 T cell receptor beta chains from one sample sequenced in a study of blood T cell repertoires in COVID-19. Sequenced by immunoSEQ multiplex PCR; TCRdb stores in-frame clones only, minus some. The data contain 200,000 to 300,000 clones, around 88% of them singletons. The sample comprised peripheral blood. These receptors were collected from a woman older than 75 with COVID-19, enrolled during active disease.

A few counts support this clone. The chain links TRBV3-1 (or the pseudogene TRBV3-2) to TRBJ1-2; TRBD1 matches 10 bases. CDR3 size: 16 residues. CDR1 is LGHDT and CDR2 is YNNKEL in the germline V gene (reference sequence). V dropped 4 bases and J dropped 6; count of bases not matched to a gene: 11. The DNA for the CDR3 is TGTGCCAGCAGCCCTAGCGAGACAGGGGGCAGGAATGGCTACACCTTC. It encodes CASSPSETGGRNGYTF.

The rearrangement links TRBV18 to TRBJ2-5, with TRBD1 as a possible D gene (6 bases). Germline CDR1 and CDR2: KGHSH and LQKENI. This CDR3 has 14 amino acids. V was cut by 3 bases and J by 1 base, with 9 bases left in between. The CDR3 nucleotides read TGTGCCAGCTCACCCGGACAGAGCCAAGAGACCCAGTACTTC. Amino acid sequence: CASSPGQSQETQYF.

The chain carries TRBV6-5 and TRBJ1-6; 8 bases align to TRBD1. The V gene's germline CDR1 is MNHEY and CDR2 SVGAGI. The V segment lost 8 bases and the J segment 8 bases; nucleotides outside the gene matches: 5. This CDR3 has 13 residues. The CDR3 spells CASLGQGDSPLHF. Here the CDR3 DNA reads TGTGCCAGCTTAGGACAGGGAGATTCACCCCTCCACTTT.

Concerning this clone itself: The sample holds other DNA sequences that translate to the same CDR3. The chain couples TRBV11-2 to TRBJ2-5; TRBD1 is a possible D gene (5 bases). The V and J ends lost 1 base and 4 bases respectively, with 7 bases between them. The CDR3 runs 13 residues. The germline V gene encodes CDR1 SGHAT and CDR2 FQNNGV. CDR3 in amino acids: CASSLGGRETQYF. CDR3 bases: TGTGCCAGCAGCTTAGGGGGCCGAGAGACCCAGTACTTC.

The J gene is TRBJ1-4, the V gene TRBV7-2, with D perhaps TRBD1 (6 bases). Trimming took off 4 bases at V and 8 bases at J, with 8 bases between the two ends. The CDR3 is made up of 12 amino acids. CDR1 is SGHTA, CDR2 FQGNSA, per germline. In DNA, the CDR3 is TGTGCCAGCAGCTCCCAGGGGGAAAAACTGTTTTTT. Translation gives CASSSQGEKLFF. The variable domain in full, completed from reference TRBV7-2 and TRBJ1-4, reads GAGVSQSPSNKVTEKGKDVELRCDPISGHTALYWYRQSLGQGLEFLIYFQGNSAPDKSGLPSDRFSAERTGGSVSTLTIQRTQQEDSAVYLCASSSQGEKLFFGSGTQLSVL.

As regards this clone: Additional DNA sequences in this sample encode the identical CDR3. The genes are TRBV30 and TRBJ1-1; possible D gene TRBD1, 5 bases. With 1 base removed from V and 4 bases from J, the gap between germline ends came to 7 bases. The germline V gene has CDR1 GTSNPN and CDR2 SVGIG (reference sequence). The CDR3 consists of 12 residues. This CDR3 is CAWSGGGTEAFF. CDR3 coding DNA: TGTGCCTGGAGTGGGGGCGGCACTGAAGCTTTCTTT.

J is TRBJ1-2 and V is TRBV19; the D gene is possibly TRBD1 (6 bases). Germline V lookup: CDR1 LNHDA, CDR2 SQIVND (reference sequence). Trimming pared 2 bases from V and 4 bases from J, leaving 23 bases between. The CDR3 sequence is 18 residues long. The CDR3 here is CASSISPGGGAEAYGYTF. CDR3 DNA sequence: TGTGCCAGTAGTATATCCCCGGGAGGGGGGGCAGAAGCCTATGGCTACACCTTC. The full variable domain, its missing parts supplied by reference TRBV19 and TRBJ1-2, is DGGITQSPKYLFRKEGQNVTLSCEQNLNHDAMYWYRQDPGQGLRLIYYSQIVNDFQKGDIAEGYSVSREKKESFPLTVTSAQKNPTAFYLCASSISPGGGAEAYGYTFGSGTRLTVV.

This clone was detected once. The chain carries TRBV4-1 and TRBJ2-3; TRBD1 agrees at 7 bases. Germline V gene lookup returns CDR1 MGHRA and CDR2 YSYEKL. Unmatched junction bases numbered 6, after V lost 0 bases and J lost 3 bases. The length of the CDR3 is 16 residues. Here the CDR3 reads CASSQERGQGTDTQYF. In DNA, the CDR3 is TGCGCCAGCAGCCAAGAAAGGGGGCAGGGAACAGATACGCAGTATTTT.

Concerning this clone itself: The same CDR3 is also encoded by other DNA sequences in this sample. The chain links TRBV5-1 to TRBJ2-5; TRBD2 is a possible D gene (5 bases). The germline V gene encodes CDR1 SGHRS and CDR2 YFSETQ. The V and J ends lost 1 base and 5 bases respectively, with 6 bases between them. This CDR3 is 12 amino acids long. CDR3 sequence: CASSLTRETQYF. The CDR3 nucleotides read TGCGCCAGCAGCTTGACTAGGGAGACCCAGTACTTC.

The J gene is TRBJ1-2, the V gene TRBV12-3 or TRBV12-4, with D maybe TRBD1 (6 bases). Trimming took off 8 bases at V and 6 bases at J, with 16 bases between the two ends. CDR3 length: 13 amino acids. This CDR3 is CASSLDSRNGYTF. CDR3 in DNA: TGTGCCAGCTCTCTGGACAGCCGGAATGGCTACACCTTC.

Only a few counts were recorded for this clone. V and J are TRBV19 and TRBJ1-4; 10 bases are a match to TRBD1. The germline V gene encodes CDR1 LNHDA and CDR2 SQIVND (reference sequence). The CDR3 is made up of 15 amino acids. V trimming: 6 bases; J trimming: 0 bases; junction bases outside the gene matches: 1. The chain's CDR3 is CASRDRGPTNEKLFF. In DNA form, the CDR3 reads TGTGCCAGTAGAGACAGGGGGCCAACTAATGAAAAACTGTTTTTT. Variable domain in full (rest from reference TRBV19 and TRBJ1-4): DGGITQSPKYLFRKEGQNVTLSCEQNLNHDAMYWYRQDPGQGLRLIYYSQIVNDFQKGDIAEGYSVSREKKESFPLTVTSAQKNPTAFYLCASRDRGPTNEKLFFGSGTQLSVL.

The chain is built from TRBV3-1 (or the pseudogene TRBV3-2) and TRBJ1-1; weak D call: TRBD1 (5 bases). Per the germline V gene, CDR1 is LGHDT and CDR2 is YNNKEL (reference sequence). V was trimmed by 0 bases and J by 6 bases, leaving 14 bases between them. The CDR3 sequence is 15 residues long. CDR3: CASSQDPSRGAEAFF. The CDR3 DNA sequence: TGTGCCAGCAGCCAAGATCCCAGCCGGGGGGCTGAAGCTTTCTTT.

The chain is built from TRBV10-3 and TRBJ1-1, with TRBD1 matching 9 bases. The CDR3 extends over 14 amino acids. The J segment lost 1 base and the V segment lost 7 bases, leaving 4 bases of the junction unmatched. Germline V gene lookup returns CDR1 ENHRY and CDR2 SYGVKD. The CDR3 loop reads CAITRDRENTEAFF. The CDR3 bases are TGTGCCATCACCCGGGACAGGGAGAACACTGAAGCTTTCTTT.

The V call is TRBV29-1, the J call TRBJ1-2; TRBD1 might be the D (5 bases). Trimming removed 3 bases at V and 3 bases at J, with 11 bases between. Looked up from germline, CDR1 is SQVTM and CDR2 is ANQGSEA. This CDR3 is 13 amino acids long. CDR3 nucleotides: TGCAGCGTTGAGGCAGGACATGACTATGGCTACACCTTC. Its translation: CSVEAGHDYGYTF.

V is TRBV27 and J is TRBJ2-1; D may be TRBD1 (6 bases). The V end was cut by 2 bases, the J end by 0 bases, with 17 bases between. Germline lookup yields CDR1 MNHEY and CDR2 SMNVEV (reference sequence). The length of the CDR3 is 18 residues. CDR3: CASSLGGGRTSSYNEQFF. CDR3 sequence (DNA): TGTGCCAGCAGTTTAGGGGGCGGTCGGACGAGCTCCTACAATGAGCAGTTCTTC.

The rearrangement uses TRBV5-1 and TRBJ1-6; tentatively, D is TRBD1 (5 bases). CDR3 length equals 15 residues. Germline V gene sequence: CDR1 SGHRS, CDR2 YFSETQ. V gave up 4 bases and J gave up 9 bases, with 17 bases separating them. The CDR3 coding sequence is TGCGCCAGCAGCCCCGACGGGAGGGACGGTTCACCCCTCCACTTT. It specifies CASSPDGRDGSPLHF.

The chain links TRBV5-4 to TRBJ2-3; 12 nucleotides agree with TRBD2. The CDR3 has 17 amino acids. Germline values: CDR1 SGHNT, CDR2 YYREEE (reference sequence). Losses at the gene ends were 2 bases for V and 2 bases for J; bases not matched to a gene: 6. CDR3 bases: TGTGCCAGCAGCTTCGGGGGACTAGCGGGTTACACAGATACGCAGTATTTT. Translation gives CASSFGGLAGYTDTQYF.

This chain uses TRBV18 with TRBJ1-4; D unclear. Germline values: CDR1 KGHSH, CDR2 LQKENI. CDR3 size: 14 residues. The V end lost 2 bases, the J end lost 7 bases, and 11 bases lay between the germline ends. The CDR3 spells CASSPEAGGEKLFF. DNA of the CDR3: TGTGCCAGCTCACCAGAAGCGGGAGGTGAAAAACTGTTTTTT.

CDR3 nucleotide sequence: TGTGCCAGCTCACCACCGTACTATAGCTCCTACGAGCAGTACTTC. Protein: CASSPPYYSSYEQYF. The rearrangement joins TRBV18 to TRBJ2-7; D unresolved. V gave up 0 bases and J gave up 0 bases, with 9 bases separating them. Per the germline V gene, CDR1 is KGHSH and CDR2 is LQKENI. CDR3 length: 15 residues.

V and J are TRBV7-2 and TRBJ1-4; weak D call: TRBD1 (6 bases). Germline-derived CDR1 and CDR2 are SGHTA and FQGNSA. The CDR3 totals 15 residues. Deletions cut 4 bases from V and 8 bases from J, with 17 bases between. In DNA, the CDR3 is TGTGCCAGCAGCTCCCCCAGGGGATTCGGAGAAAAACTGTTTTTT. Residues: CASSSPRGFGEKLFF.

The chain has TRBV18 and TRBJ2-1; TRBD1 aligns across 7 bases. The CDR3 is 17 residues long. After removal of 4 bases from V and 0 bases from J, the junction contained 9 bases not matched to a gene. Germline CDR1 reads KGHSH; CDR2 reads LQKENI. The CDR3 bases are TGTGCCAGCTCACTAACCAACAGGGGTCTCTCCTACAATGAGCAGTTCTTC. It specifies CASSLTNRGLSYNEQFF.

This clone was detected only once. The rearrangement links TRBV19 to TRBJ1-1; 10 bases are a match to TRBD1. Germline-derived CDR1 and CDR2 are LNHDA and SQIVND (reference sequence). J lost 9 bases, V lost 6 bases, and 19 bases had no gene match. The CDR3 is 17 amino acids. CDR3 residues: CASRNRDRGRGGFQAFF. Written as DNA, the CDR3 is TGTGCCAGTAGAAACCGGGACAGGGGACGGGGTGGCTTTCAAGCTTTCTTT.

This clone was seen a single time. This sequence joins TRBV11-1 and TRBJ1-1; tentative D call: TRBD1 (6 bases). Deletions cut 2 bases from V and 7 bases from J, with 20 bases between. CDR1 is SGHAT, CDR2 FQDESV, per germline (reference sequence). CDR3 length: 16 residues. CDR3 region: CASSLLGHSLKDEAFF. The CDR3 DNA sequence: TGTGCCAGCAGCTTATTGGGACATTCGCTAAAGGATGAAGCTTTCTTT.

This clone was counted only a few times. The chain combines TRBV11-2 with TRBJ2-5; a possible D gene is TRBD1 (6 bases). Germline CDR1 and CDR2: SGHAT and FQNNGV. Trimming removed 3 bases from V and 5 bases from J, with 13 bases in between. The CDR3 runs 14 residues. CDR3 bases: TGTGCCAGCAGCTTGGGGGCAGGGAAGGAGACCCAGTACTTC. This gives the protein CASSLGAGKETQYF.

The gene calls are TRBV28 and TRBJ1-5; perhaps TRBD1 as D (6 bases). The CDR3 length is 16 residues. Trimming shortened V by 6 bases and J by 0 bases, and 15 bases separated the two germline ends. Germline values: CDR1 MDHEN, CDR2 SYDVKM. In DNA, the CDR3 is TGTGCCAGCAGGCCGAGGACAGTTTATAGCAATCAGCCCCAGCATTTT. Translating it yields CASRPRTVYSNQPQHF.

Here the CDR3 reads CASSASGGVSGYTF. Here the CDR3 DNA reads TGTGCCAGCAGCGCCTCAGGGGGAGTTAGTGGCTACACCTTC. The chain carries TRBV7-2 and TRBJ1-2; 7 nucleotides align to TRBD1. The CDR3 runs to 14 residues. The V gene end was trimmed by 5 bases and the J gene end by 7 bases; junction bases not matched to a gene: 10. Germline values: CDR1 SGHTA, CDR2 FQGNSA.

CDR3 coding DNA: TGTGCCTCGGGGGTAGGGACAGGGGATACCGGGGAGCTGTTTTTT. Protein: CASGVGTGDTGELFF. The V call is TRBV2, the J call TRBJ2-2; TRBD1 matches 10 bases. From germline, CDR1 is SNHLY and CDR2 FYNNEI. V shed 11 bases, J shed 5 bases, and the junction held 11 bases outside the gene matches. The CDR3 has 15 residues.

J is TRBJ1-6 and V is TRBV3-1 (or the pseudogene TRBV3-2); 10 nucleotides match TRBD1. The ends lost 4 bases at V and 7 bases at J; junction bases unmatched: 4. Germline V lookup: CDR1 LGHDT, CDR2 YNNKEL (reference sequence). The CDR3 spans 15 residues. CDR3 amino acids: CASSLDRGQNSPLHF. The DNA for the CDR3 is TGTGCCAGCAGCCTTGACAGGGGGCAAAATTCACCCCTCCACTTT.

This clone occurred a few times. V and J are TRBV12-2 and TRBJ2-7; TRBD2 is the table's D call and was not checked against the DNA. TRBV12-2 is shown as a pseudogene. This CDR3 is 11 amino acids long. In nucleotides, the CDR3 is TGTGCAAGTCGCCTACTACGCGAGCAGTACGTC. Its translation: CASRLLREQYV.

Details on this clone: Mismatch with germline at one junction end may stem from a read error. The chain uses TRBV19 and TRBJ1-2; D uncertain. The germline CDR1 and CDR2 sequences are LNHDA and SQIVND (reference sequence). The CDR3 spans 11 residues. CDR3 bases: TGTGCCAGTGCTACTAACTATGGCTACGCCTTC. Translated, it gives CASATNYGYAF.

This sequence joins TRBV9 and TRBJ2-1; 10 bases map to TRBD2. The CDR3 totals 17 residues. Germline V gene data show CDR1 as SGDLS and CDR2 as YYNGEE. V trimming: 4 bases; J trimming: 7 bases; junction bases outside the gene matches: 14. CDR3 coding DNA: TGTGCCAGCAGCCTCGGGCCCCCGGCTAGCGGGGGTAATGAGCAGTTCTTC. It translates to CASSLGPPASGGNEQFF.

The V call is TRBV20-1, the J call TRBJ1-2; TRBD1 is a possible D gene (5 bases). The CDR3 runs to 14 residues. The germline V gene encodes CDR1 DFQATT and CDR2 SNEGSKA (reference sequence). Trimming took off 3 bases at V and 5 bases at J, with 16 bases between the two ends. The CDR3 nucleotides are TGCAGTGCTAGTAGGTCCGGGGGGAATTATGGCTACACCTTC. It encodes CSASRSGGNYGYTF.